The rows below give T cell receptor beta chains drawn from one sample of a study of blood T cell repertoires in COVID-19. Sequenced by immunoSEQ multiplex PCR; TCRdb stores in-frame clones only, minus some. The sample yields about 170,000 clones, just under 85% seen once. The specimen sequenced was peripheral blood. These receptors were taken from a woman of 80 years or more with COVID-19, enrolled during active disease. CDR3s include the opening cysteine and the closing phenylalanine or tryptophan. A D gene is named only where the DNA matches it firmly. Size tells how often a clone was seen (once, few, many) or the class of an expanded clone, and some rows leave it out.

v_gene	j_gene	d_gene	abundance	CDR3nt	CDR3aa
TRBV2	TRBJ2-1	.	.	TGTGCCAGCGGGCCCGGGGATTCCTACAATGAGCAGTTCTTC	CASGPGDSYNEQFF
TRBV12-5	TRBJ2-5	.	.	TGTGCTAGTGGTTTGGACAGGGCTCTGGAGACCCAGTACTTC	CASGLDRALETQYF
TRBV5-4	TRBJ2-1	TRBD1	.	TGTGCCAGCAGCCCTGGACAGGGGGAGCAGTTCTTC	CASSPGQGEQFF
TRBV6-6	TRBJ2-7	TRBD1	.	TGTGCCAGCAGTCAAACCGGGACAGGAGGCTACGAGCAGTACTTC	CASSQTGTGGYEQYF
TRBV11-2	TRBJ2-3	TRBD1	.	TGTGCCAGCAGCCCGAGACAGGGGGCTAAAGATACGCAGTATTTT	CASSPRQGAKDTQYF
TRBV19	TRBJ2-5	.	.	TGTGCCAGTAGTCACGGGTTAGGGACCCAGTACTTC	CASSHGLGTQYF
TRBV2	TRBJ2-7	TRBD1	.	TGTGCCAGCAGTCGGCAGGGGGCGTTGGAGCAGTACTTC	CASSRQGALEQYF
TRBV5-1	TRBJ2-5	TRBD1	once	TGCGCCAGCAGCACGAGGGACAGGGGGCGGAAGACCCAGTACTTC	CASSTRDRGRKTQYF
TRBV11-1	TRBJ2-3	.	.	TGTGCCAGCAGCTTAGGGCCAGCGGTTGGCACAGATACGCAGTATTTT	CASSLGPAVGTDTQYF
TRBV6-5	TRBJ2-1	.	.	TGTGCCAGCAGTTACACCAGATACTACAATGAGCAGTTCTTC	CASSYTRYYNEQFF
TRBV5-5	TRBJ1-6	TRBD1	.	TGTGCCAGCAGCTTGGCGGGACAGGGATTGAGCTCCTATAATTCACCCCTCCACTTT	CASSLAGQGLSSYNSPLHF
TRBV21-1	TRBJ2-7	.	.	TGTGCCAACTATAGCGGGAGTCCCTACGAGCAGTACTTC	CANYSGSPYEQYF
TRBV11-1	TRBJ2-7	TRBD2	.	TGTGCCAGCAGTAGGACTAGCGGATCCTACGAGCAGTACTTC	CASSRTSGSYEQYF
TRBV18	TRBJ2-7	TRBD2	.	TGTGCCAGCTCAACGAGCGGGACCTACGAGCAGTACTTC	CASSTSGTYEQYF
TRBV5-1	TRBJ1-4	.	.	TGCGCCAGCAGCTTGGACAGCCAAAAACTGTTTTTT	CASSLDSQKLFF
TRBV12-3/TRBV12-4	TRBJ2-5	.	.	TGTGCCAGCAGTAGGACTGAAGAGACCCAGTACTTC	CASSRTEETQYF
TRBV27	TRBJ1-4	.	.	TGTGCCAGCAGTTTAGGGGGGGCCCGGCCTAATGAAAAACTGTTTTTT	CASSLGGARPNEKLFF
TRBV5-1	TRBJ2-3	TRBD1	.	TGCGCCAGCAGCAAAGACAGGGGTAGTAGCACAGATACGCAGTATTTT	CASSKDRGSSTDTQYF
TRBV9	TRBJ2-7	TRBD2	.	TGTGCCAGCAGCGTGGGACTAGCGGGTATCTACGAGCAGTACTTC	CASSVGLAGIYEQYF
TRBV21-1	TRBJ2-7	.	.	TGTGCCAGCAGCAAAGGACTAGCGGGAACCTACGAGCAGTACTTC	CASSKGLAGTYEQYF
TRBV30	TRBJ2-3	.	.	TGTGCCTGGATAATATCAGGGGAAAATACGCAGTATTTT	CAWIISGENTQYF
TRBV30	TRBJ1-6	.	.	TGTGCCTGGAGTGCCGGTATTTCACCCCTCCACTTT	CAWSAGISPLHF
TRBV10-3	TRBJ2-1	.	.	TGTGCCATCAGCTTACTAGATAACAATGAGCAGTTCTTC	CAISLLDNNEQFF